The clone carrying this T cell receptor beta chain was counted a single time. Its antigen is unknown. The record originates from a study of T cell repertoires in cytomegalovirus infection. Across the study: Used in the study were CMV epitopes, some recently identified and HLA-C-restricted, others well-studied and HLA-B-restricted.

TCRdb analysed the reads with MiXCR anew, one entry per CDR3 protein. The top ten clones hold roughly 53% of a sample with some 110,000 distinct CDR3 sequences, 32% of them seen once. The study's findings and limits: Ex vivo, HLA-C-restricted CMV-specific TCR beta clonotypes prevailed over the rest of the response. People with CMV and the relevant HLA were identified by cumulative public TCR beta family frequency.

Germline V CDR1 and CDR2: SGHNT, YENEEA. V lost 0 bases, J lost 0 bases, and 3 bases stayed unmatched. This CDR3 spans 17 amino acids. The V gene is TRBV11-3, the J gene TRBJ2-2; 8 bases fit TRBD2. The TCR comes from a human donor in good health (CMV status not recorded). Some clones in this sample may be carry-over from other donors' samples. The sample in question was CD8+ T cells from cultured PBMCs, obtained from culture after CMV antigen stimulation. The CDR3 is CASSLDRGGPNTGELFF. The CDR3 nucleotides are TGTGCCAGCAGCTTAGATCGGGGGGGGCCGAACACCGGGGAGCTGTTTTTT.